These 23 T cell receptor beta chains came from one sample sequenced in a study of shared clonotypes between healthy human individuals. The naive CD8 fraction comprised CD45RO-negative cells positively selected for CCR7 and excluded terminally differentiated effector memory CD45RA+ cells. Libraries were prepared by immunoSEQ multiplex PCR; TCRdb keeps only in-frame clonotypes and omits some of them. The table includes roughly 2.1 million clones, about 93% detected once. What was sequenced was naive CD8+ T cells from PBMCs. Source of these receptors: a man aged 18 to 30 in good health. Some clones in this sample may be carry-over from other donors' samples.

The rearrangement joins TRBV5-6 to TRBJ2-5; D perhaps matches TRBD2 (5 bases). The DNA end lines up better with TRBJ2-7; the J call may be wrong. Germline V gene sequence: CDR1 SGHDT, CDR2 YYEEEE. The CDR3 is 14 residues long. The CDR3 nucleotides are TGTGCCAGCAGCCGACCCGGGGTCTCCTACGAGCAGTACTTC. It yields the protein CASSRPGVSYEQYF.

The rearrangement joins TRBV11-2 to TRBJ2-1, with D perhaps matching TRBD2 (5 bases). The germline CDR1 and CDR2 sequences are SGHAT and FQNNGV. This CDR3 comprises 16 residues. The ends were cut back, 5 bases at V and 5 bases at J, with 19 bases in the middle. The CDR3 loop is CASSHLIGLTHNEQFF. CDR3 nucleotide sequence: TGTGCCAGCAGCCATTTGATAGGACTTACGCACAATGAGCAGTTCTTC.

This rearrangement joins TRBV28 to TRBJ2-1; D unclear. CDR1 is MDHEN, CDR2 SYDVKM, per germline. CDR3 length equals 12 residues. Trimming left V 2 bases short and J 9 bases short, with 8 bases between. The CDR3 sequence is CASSLRKTEQFF. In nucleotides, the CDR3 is TGTGCCAGCAGTTTAAGGAAGACTGAGCAGTTCTTC.

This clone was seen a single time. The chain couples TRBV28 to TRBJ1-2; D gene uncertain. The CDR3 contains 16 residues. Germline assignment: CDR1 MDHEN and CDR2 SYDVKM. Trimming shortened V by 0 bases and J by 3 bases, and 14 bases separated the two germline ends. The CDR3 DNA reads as TGTGCCAGCAGTTTATGGCGGGGAGGATCAGACTATGGCTACACCTTC. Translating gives CASSLWRGGSDYGYTF.

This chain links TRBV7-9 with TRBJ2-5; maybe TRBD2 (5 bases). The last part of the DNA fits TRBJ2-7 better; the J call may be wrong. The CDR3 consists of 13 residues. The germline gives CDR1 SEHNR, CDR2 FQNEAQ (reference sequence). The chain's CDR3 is CASSRSDDYEQYF. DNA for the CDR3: TGTGCCAGCAGTCGTAGCGATGACTACGAGCAGTACTTC.

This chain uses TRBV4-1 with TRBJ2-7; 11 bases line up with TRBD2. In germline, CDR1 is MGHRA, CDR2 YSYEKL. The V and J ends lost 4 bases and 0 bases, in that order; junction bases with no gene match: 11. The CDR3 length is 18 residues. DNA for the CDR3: TGCGCCAGCAGCCTGGAGACTAGCGGGGAGAGCAGCTCCTACGAGCAGTACTTC. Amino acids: CASSLETSGESSSYEQYF.

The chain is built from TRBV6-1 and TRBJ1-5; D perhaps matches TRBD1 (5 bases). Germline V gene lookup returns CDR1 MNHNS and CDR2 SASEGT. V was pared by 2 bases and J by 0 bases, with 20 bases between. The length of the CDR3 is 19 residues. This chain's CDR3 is CASSERGTLGGNSNQPQHF. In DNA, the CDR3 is TGTGCCAGCAGTGAACGAGGGACCTTGGGCGGTAATAGCAATCAGCCCCAGCATTTT.

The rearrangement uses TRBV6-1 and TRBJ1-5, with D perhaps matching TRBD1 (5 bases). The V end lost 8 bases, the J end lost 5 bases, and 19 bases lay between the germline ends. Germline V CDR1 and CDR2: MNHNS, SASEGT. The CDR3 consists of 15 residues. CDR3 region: CASVPRGGAYQPQHF. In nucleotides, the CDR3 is TGTGCCAGCGTACCCCGTGGAGGGGCCTATCAGCCCCAGCATTTT.

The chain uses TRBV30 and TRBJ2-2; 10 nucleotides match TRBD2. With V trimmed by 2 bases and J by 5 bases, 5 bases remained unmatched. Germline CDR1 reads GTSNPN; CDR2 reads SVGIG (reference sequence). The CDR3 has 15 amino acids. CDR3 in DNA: TGTGCCTGGAGTTCGCAGCGGGAGGGGACCGGGGAGCTGTTTTTT. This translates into CAWSSQREGTGELFF.

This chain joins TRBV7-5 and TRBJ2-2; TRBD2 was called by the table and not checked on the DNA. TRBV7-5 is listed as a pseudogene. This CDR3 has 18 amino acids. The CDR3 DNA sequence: TGTGTCAGAAGCCACGAGGCGCTTTTCGGGAGATCCACCGGGGAGCTGTTTTTT. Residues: CVRSHEALFGRSTGELFF.

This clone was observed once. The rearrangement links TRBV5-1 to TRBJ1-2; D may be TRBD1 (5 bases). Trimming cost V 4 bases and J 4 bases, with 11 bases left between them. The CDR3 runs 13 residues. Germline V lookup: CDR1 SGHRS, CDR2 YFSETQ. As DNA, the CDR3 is TGCGCCAGCAGCGGCGAGGGGACCTATGGCTACACCTTC. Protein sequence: CASSGEGTYGYTF.

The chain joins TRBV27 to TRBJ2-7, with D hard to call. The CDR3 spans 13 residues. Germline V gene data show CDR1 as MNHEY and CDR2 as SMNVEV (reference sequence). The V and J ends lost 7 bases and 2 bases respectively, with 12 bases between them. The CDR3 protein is CASMQNLAYEQYF. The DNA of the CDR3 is TGTGCCAGCATGCAGAATTTAGCCTACGAGCAGTACTTC.

The CDR3 nucleotides are TGTGCCAGCAGCCTTATGGGGGGGTCCTACGAGCAGTACTTC. Its protein is CASSLMGGSYEQYF. The chain joins TRBV5-6 to TRBJ2-7; the match to TRBD2 covers 7 bases. The CDR3 has 14 residues. The trim removed 4 bases at V and 1 base at J, leaving 5 bases unmatched. Germline loops: CDR1 SGHDT, CDR2 YYEEEE.

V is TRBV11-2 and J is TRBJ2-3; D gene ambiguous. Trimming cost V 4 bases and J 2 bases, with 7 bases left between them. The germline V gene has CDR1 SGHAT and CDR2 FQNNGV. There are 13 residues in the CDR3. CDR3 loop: CASSYTSTDTQYF. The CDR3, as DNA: TGTGCCAGCAGCTACACGTCCACAGATACGCAGTATTTT. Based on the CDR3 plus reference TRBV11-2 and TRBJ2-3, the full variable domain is EAGVAQSPRYKIIEKRQSVAFWCNPISGHATLYWYQQILGQGPKLLIQFQNNGVVDDSQLPKDRFSAERLKGVDSTLKIQPAKLEDSAVYLCASSYTSTDTQYFGPGTRLTVL.

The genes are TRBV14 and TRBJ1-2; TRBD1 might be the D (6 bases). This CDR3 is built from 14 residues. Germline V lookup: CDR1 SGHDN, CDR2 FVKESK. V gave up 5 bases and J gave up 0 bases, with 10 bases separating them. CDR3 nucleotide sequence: TGTGCCAGCAGCGACGGACAGACTAACTATGGCTACACCTTC. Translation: CASSDGQTNYGYTF. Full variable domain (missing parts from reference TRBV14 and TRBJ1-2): EAGVTQFPSHSVIEKGQTVTLRCDPISGHDNLYWYRRVMGKEIKFLLHFVKESKQDESGMPNNRFLAERTGGTYSTLKVQPAELEDSGVYFCASSDGQTNYGYTFGSGTRLTVV.

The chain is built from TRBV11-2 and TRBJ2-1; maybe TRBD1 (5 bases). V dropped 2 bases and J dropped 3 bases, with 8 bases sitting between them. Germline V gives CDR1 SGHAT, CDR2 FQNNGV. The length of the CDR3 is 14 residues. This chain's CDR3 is CASSLTGRYNEQFF. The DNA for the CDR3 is TGTGCCAGCAGCTTAACAGGACGCTACAATGAGCAGTTCTTC.

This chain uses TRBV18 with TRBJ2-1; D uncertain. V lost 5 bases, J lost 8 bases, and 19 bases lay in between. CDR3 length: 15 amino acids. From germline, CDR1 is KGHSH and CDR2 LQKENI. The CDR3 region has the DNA TGTGCCAGCTCATCGCGGCTAGGGCGGATAGATGAGCAGTTCTTC. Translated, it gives CASSSRLGRIDEQFF.

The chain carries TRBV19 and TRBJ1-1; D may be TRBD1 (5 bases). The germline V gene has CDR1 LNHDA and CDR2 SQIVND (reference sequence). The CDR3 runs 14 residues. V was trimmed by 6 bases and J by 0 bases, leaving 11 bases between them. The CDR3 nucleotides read TGTGCCAGTAGAATCAGGGAGGTGAACACTGAAGCTTTCTTT. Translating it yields CASRIREVNTEAFF.

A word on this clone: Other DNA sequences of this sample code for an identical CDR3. CDR3 region: CAISESTAANYGYTF. The CDR3 DNA reads as TGTGCCATCAGTGAGTCAACTGCGGCTAACTATGGCTACACCTTC. The chain employs TRBV10-3 and TRBJ1-2; D unresolved. Trimming took off 0 bases at V and 0 bases at J, with 8 bases between the two ends. The CDR3 spans 15 residues. Germline lookup yields CDR1 ENHRY and CDR2 SYGVKD.

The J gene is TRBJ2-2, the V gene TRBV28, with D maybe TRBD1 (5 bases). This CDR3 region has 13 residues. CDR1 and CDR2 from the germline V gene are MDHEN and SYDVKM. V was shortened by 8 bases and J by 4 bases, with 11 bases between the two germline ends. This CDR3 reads CASGALPTGELFF. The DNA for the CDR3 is TGTGCCAGCGGGGCTCTCCCCACCGGGGAGCTGTTTTTT.

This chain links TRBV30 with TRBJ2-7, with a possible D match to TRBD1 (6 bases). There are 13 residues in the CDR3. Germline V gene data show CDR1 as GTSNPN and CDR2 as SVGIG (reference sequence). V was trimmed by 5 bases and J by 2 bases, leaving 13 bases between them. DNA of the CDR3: TGTGCCTGGCAGGGGTCCCCTCCCTACGAGCAGTACTTC. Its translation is CAWQGSPPYEQYF.

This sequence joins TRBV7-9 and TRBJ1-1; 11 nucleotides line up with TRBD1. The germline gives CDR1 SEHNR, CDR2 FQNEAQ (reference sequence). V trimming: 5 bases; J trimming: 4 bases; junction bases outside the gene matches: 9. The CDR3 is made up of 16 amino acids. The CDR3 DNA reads TGTGCCAGCAGCCCAAGGACAGGGGGCCCGGGCACTGAAGCTTTCTTT. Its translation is CASSPRTGGPGTEAFF.

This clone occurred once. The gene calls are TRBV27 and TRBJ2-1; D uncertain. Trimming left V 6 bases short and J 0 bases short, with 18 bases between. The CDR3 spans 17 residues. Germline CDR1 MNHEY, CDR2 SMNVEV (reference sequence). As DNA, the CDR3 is TGTGCCAGCAGGCTAAATGGACCCCAGAGCTCCTACAATGAGCAGTTCTTC. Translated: CASRLNGPQSSYNEQFF.